Presented here are 6 T cell receptor beta chains from one specimen sequenced in a study of blood T cell repertoires in COVID-19. The repertoire was sequenced with immunoSEQ multiplex PCR; TCRdb's copy has only in-frame clones and lacks some. The repertoire includes about 130,000 clones, around 79% of them detected once, and roughly 5.2% sits in the top ten. The sample consisted of peripheral blood. The receptors come from a woman in her 70s with COVID-19, enrolled during active disease.

The rearrangement links TRBV24-1 to TRBJ1-2; 9 bases fit TRBD1. Germline V gives CDR1 KGHDR, CDR2 SFDVKD. Trimming at V came to 4 bases and at J to 8 bases, leaving 4 bases not matched to a gene. The CDR3 totals 13 residues. The CDR3 is CATSEGTGKGYTF. CDR3 DNA sequence: TGTGCCACCAGTGAAGGGACAGGGAAGGGCTACACCTTC.

The chain has TRBV5-5 and TRBJ1-2; 10 nucleotides line up with TRBD1. Germline assignment: CDR1 SGHKS and CDR2 YYEKEE (reference sequence). V dropped 0 bases and J dropped 8; count of bases not matched to a gene: 1. This CDR3 spans 13 amino acids. CDR3 sequence (DNA): TGTGCCAGCAGCTTGGGGGACAGGGGCGGCTACACCTTC. Its protein product is CASSLGDRGGYTF.

The V call is TRBV5-1, the J call TRBJ2-3, with D possibly TRBD2 on 5 matching bases. Trimming shortened V by 0 bases and J by 3 bases, and 11 bases separated the two germline ends. CDR1 and CDR2 (germline): SGHRS, YFSETQ. This CDR3 has 15 amino acids. CDR3 protein: CASSLGERKTDTQYF. CDR3 bases: TGCGCCAGCAGCTTGGGGGAGAGGAAGACAGATACGCAGTATTTT.

The CDR3 nucleotides read TGTGCCAGCAGCCAAGCCCAAGGGGGGGACTCCTACGAGCAGTACTTC. Encoded protein: CASSQAQGGDSYEQYF. The chain uses TRBV4-2 and TRBJ2-7; a possible D gene is TRBD2 (7 bases). Trimming left V 1 base short and J 0 bases short, with 13 bases between. The CDR3 contains 16 residues. Germline V gene sequence: CDR1 LGHNA, CDR2 YNFKEQ.

This chain joins TRBV29-1 and TRBJ1-2; unclear D gene. The CDR3 consists of 12 residues. V was cut by 6 bases and J by 6 bases, with 14 bases left in between. In germline, CDR1 is SQVTM, CDR2 ANQGSEA. The CDR3 reads CSVLLPGDGYTF. The CDR3 DNA sequence: TGCAGCGTCCTCCTCCCGGGAGATGGCTACACCTTC.

In this sample, this clone turned up once. The chain links TRBV29-1 to TRBJ1-2, with D possibly matching TRBD1 (5 bases). The V end was cut by 7 bases, the J end by 7 bases, with 13 bases between. The germline CDR1 and CDR2 sequences are SQVTM and ANQGSEA. This CDR3 is 11 amino acids long. The CDR3 coding sequence is TGCAGCGCTCAGGGTCCTGGTGGCTACACCTTC. Its translation is CSAQGPGGYTF.